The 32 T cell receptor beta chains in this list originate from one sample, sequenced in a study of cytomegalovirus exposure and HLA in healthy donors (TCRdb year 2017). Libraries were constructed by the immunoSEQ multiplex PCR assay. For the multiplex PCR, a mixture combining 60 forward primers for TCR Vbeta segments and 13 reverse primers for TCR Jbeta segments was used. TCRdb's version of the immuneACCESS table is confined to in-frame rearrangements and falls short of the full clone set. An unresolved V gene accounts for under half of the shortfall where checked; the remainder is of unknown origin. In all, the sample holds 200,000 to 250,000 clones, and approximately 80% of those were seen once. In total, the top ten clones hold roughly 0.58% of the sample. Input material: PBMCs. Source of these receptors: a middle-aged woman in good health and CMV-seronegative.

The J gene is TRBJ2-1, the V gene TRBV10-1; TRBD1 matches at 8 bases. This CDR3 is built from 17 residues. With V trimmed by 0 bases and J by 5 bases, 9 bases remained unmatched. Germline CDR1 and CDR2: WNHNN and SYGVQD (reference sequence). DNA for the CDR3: TGCGCCAGCAGTGAGTCACCCGGGACAGGACTTAACAATGAGCAGTTCTTC. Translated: CASSESPGTGLNNEQFF.

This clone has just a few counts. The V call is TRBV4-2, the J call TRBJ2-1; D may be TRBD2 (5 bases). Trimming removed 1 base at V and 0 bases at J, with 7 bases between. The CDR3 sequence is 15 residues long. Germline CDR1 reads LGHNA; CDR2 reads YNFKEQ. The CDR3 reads CASSQAAASYNEQFF. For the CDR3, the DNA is TGTGCCAGCAGCCAAGCAGCGGCCTCCTACAATGAGCAGTTCTTC.

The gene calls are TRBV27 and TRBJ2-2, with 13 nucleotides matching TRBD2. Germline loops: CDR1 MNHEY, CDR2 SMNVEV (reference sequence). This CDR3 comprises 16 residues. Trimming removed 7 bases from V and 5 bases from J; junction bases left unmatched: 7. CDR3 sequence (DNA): TGTGCCAGCACAGGACTAGCGGGGGTCCGAACCGGGGAGCTGTTTTTT. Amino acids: CASTGLAGVRTGELFF.

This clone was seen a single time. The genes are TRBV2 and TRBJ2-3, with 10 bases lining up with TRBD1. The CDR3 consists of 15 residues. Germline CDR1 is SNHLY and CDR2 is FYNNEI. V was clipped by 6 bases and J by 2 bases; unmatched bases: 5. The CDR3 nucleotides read TGTGCCAGCAGCCAAGACAGGGGGCCCACAGATACGCAGTATTTT. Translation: CASSQDRGPTDTQYF.

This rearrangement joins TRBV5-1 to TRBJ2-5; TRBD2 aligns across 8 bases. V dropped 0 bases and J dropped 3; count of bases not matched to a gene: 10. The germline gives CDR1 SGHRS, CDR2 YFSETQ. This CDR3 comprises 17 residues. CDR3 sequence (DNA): TGCGCCAGCAGCTTGGGGACCGGACTAGCAGGGAAAGAGACCCAGTACTTC. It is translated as CASSLGTGLAGKETQYF.

CDR3: CASNSGGEYEQYF. In DNA form, the CDR3 reads TGTGCCAGCAACTCAGGGGGCGAGTACGAGCAGTACTTC. The chain has TRBV6-1 and TRBJ2-7, with TRBD1 matching over 8 bases. The germline V gene has CDR1 MNHNS and CDR2 SASEGT. V was pared by 7 bases and J by 4 bases, with 6 bases of the junction left unmatched. The CDR3 totals 13 residues.

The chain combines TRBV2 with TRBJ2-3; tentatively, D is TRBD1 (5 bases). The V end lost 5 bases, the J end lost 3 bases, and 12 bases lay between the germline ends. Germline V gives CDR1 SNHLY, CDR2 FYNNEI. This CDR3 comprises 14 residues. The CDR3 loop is CASSTTETTDTQYF. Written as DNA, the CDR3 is TGTGCCAGCAGTACGACAGAAACGACAGATACGCAGTATTTT. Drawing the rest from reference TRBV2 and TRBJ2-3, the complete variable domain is EPEVTQTPSHQVTQMGQEVILRCVPISNHLYFYWYRQILGQKVEFLVSFYNNEISEKSEIFDDQFSVERPDGSNFTLKIRSTKLEDSAMYFCASSTTETTDTQYFGPGTRLTVL.

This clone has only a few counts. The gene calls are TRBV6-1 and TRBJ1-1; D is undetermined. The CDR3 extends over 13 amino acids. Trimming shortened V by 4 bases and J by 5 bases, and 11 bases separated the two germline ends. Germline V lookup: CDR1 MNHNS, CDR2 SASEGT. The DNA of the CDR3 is TGTGCCAGCAGTGGAAAACAGCATACTGAAGCTTTCTTT. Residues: CASSGKQHTEAFF.

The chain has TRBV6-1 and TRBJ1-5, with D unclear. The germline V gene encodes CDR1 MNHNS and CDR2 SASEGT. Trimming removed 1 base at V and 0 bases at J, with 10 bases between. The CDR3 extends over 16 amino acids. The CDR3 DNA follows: TGTGCCAGCAGTGAAGGCGGGAGGTATAGCAATCAGCCCCAGCATTTT. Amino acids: CASSEGGRYSNQPQHF.

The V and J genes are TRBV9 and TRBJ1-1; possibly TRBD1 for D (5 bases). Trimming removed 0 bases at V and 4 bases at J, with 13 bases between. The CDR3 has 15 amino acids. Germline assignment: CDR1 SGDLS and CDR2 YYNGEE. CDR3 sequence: CASSVGVSGGTEAFF. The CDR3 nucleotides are TGTGCCAGCAGCGTAGGAGTGTCGGGGGGCACTGAAGCTTTCTTT.

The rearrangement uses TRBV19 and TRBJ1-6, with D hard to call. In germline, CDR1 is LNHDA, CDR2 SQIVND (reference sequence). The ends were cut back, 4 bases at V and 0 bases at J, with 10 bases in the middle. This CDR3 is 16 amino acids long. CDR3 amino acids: CASSTRLSSYNSPLHF. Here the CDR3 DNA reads TGTGCCAGTAGTACCAGACTAAGCTCCTATAATTCACCCCTCCACTTT.

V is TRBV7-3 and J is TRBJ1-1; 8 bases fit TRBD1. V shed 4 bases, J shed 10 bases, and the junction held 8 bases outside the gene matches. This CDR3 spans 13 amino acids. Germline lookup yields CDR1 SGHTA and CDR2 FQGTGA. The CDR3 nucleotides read TGTGCCAGCAGCTCCCTTGGACAGGGAAGAGCTTTCTTT. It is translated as CASSSLGQGRAFF. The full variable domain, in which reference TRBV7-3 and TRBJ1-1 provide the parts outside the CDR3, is GAGVSQTPSNKVTEKGKYVELRCDPISGHTALYWYRQSLGQGPEFLIYFQGTGAADDSGLPNDRFFAVRPEGSVSTLKIQRTERGDSAVYLCASSSLGQGRAFFGQGTRLTVV.

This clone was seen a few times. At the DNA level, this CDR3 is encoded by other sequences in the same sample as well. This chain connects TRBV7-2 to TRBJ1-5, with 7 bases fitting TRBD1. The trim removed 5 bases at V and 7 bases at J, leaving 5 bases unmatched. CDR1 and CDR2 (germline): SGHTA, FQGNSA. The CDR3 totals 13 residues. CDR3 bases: TGTGCCAGCAGCCCTGACAGGGTACAGCCCCAGCATTTT. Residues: CASSPDRVQPQHF.

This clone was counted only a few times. CDR3 in amino acids: CASSLESGRGREKLFF. The DNA for the CDR3 is TGCGCCAGCAGCTTGGAGTCGGGTAGGGGGCGTGAAAAACTGTTTTTT. This chain connects TRBV5-1 to TRBJ1-4; 7 nucleotides line up with TRBD1. This CDR3 contains 16 residues. The ends lost 0 bases at V and 7 bases at J; junction bases unmatched: 9. Per germline, CDR1 SGHRS and CDR2 YFSETQ.

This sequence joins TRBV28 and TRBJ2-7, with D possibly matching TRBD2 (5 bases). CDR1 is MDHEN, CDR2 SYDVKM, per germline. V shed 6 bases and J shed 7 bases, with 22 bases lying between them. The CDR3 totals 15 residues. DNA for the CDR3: TGTGCCAGCAGGAGAGGACTGACAATACCGAGAGAGCAGTACTTC. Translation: CASRRGLTIPREQYF.

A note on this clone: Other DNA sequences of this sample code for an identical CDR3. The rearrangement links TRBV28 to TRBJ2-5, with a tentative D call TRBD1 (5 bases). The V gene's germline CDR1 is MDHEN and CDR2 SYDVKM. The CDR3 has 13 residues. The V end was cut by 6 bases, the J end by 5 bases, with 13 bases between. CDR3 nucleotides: TGTGCCAGCAGGCCAGGACACCGGGAGACCCAGTACTTC. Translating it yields CASRPGHRETQYF.

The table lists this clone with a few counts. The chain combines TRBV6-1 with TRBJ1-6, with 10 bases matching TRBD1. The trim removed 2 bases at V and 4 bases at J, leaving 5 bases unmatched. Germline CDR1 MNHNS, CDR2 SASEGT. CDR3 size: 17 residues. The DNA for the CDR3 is TGTGCCAGCAGTGAAAGGGACAGGGGTATGTATAATTCACCCCTCCACTTT. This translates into CASSERDRGMYNSPLHF.

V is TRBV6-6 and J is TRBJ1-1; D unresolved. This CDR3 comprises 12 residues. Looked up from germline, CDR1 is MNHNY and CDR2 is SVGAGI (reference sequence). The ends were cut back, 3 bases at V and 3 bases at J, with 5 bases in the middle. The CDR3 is CASSYQDTEAFF. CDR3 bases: TGTGCCAGCAGTTATCAGGACACTGAAGCTTTCTTT.

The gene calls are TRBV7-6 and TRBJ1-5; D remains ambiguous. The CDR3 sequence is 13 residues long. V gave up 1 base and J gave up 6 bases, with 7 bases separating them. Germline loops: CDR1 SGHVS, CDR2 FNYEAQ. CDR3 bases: TGTGCCAGCAGCTTAGACTCGATTCAGCCCCAGCATTTT. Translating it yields CASSLDSIQPQHF.

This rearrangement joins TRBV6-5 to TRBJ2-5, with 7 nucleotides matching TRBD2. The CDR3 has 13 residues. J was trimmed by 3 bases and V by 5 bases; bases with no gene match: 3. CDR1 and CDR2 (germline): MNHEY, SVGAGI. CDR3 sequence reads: CASSRTRKETQYF. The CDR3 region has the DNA TGTGCCAGCAGTAGGACTAGAAAAGAGACCCAGTACTTC.

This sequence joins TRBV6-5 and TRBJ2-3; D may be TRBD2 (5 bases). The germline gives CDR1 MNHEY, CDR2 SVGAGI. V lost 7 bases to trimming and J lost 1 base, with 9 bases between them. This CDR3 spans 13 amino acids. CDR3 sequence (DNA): TGTGCCAGCATTCCCGGGGGCACAGATACGCAGTATTTT. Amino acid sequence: CASIPGGTDTQYF.

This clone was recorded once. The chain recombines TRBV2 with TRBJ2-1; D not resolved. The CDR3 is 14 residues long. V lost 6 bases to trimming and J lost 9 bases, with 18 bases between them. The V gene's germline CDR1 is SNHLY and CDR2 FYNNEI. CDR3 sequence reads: CASSLARSDGEQFF. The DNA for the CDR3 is TGTGCCAGCAGCCTTGCGCGGTCGGATGGTGAGCAGTTCTTC.

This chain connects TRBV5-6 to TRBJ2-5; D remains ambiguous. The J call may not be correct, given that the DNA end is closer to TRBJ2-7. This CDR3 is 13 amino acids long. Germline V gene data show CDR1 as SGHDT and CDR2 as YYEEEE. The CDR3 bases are TGTGCCAGCAGCTTGGGCCCCTCCGTCGAGCAGTACTTC. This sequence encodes CASSLGPSVEQYF.

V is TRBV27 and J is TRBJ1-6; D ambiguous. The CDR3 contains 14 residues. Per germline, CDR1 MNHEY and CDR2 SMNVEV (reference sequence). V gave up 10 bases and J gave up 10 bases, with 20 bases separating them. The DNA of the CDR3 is TGTGCCACCCACGATTCGGGGAGAGGATCACCCCTCCACTTT. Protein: CATHDSGRGSPLHF.

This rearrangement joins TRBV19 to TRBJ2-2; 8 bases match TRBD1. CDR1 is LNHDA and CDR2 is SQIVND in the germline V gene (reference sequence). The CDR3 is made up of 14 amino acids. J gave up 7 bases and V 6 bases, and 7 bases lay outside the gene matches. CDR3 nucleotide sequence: TGTGCCAGTAGGGAGACAGGGGTAATCGGGGAGCTGTTTTTT. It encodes CASRETGVIGELFF.

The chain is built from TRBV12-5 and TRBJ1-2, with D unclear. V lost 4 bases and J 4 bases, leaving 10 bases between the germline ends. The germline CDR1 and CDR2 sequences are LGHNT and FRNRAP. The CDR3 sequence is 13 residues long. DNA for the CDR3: TGTGCTAGTGGTTCAGAGGAGGTCTATGGCTACACCTTC. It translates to CASGSEEVYGYTF.

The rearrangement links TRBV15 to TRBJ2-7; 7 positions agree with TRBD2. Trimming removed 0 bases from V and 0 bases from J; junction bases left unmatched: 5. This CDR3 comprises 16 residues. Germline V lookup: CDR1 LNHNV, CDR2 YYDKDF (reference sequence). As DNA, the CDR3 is TGTGCCACCAGCAGAGATCTAGCGGAGCTCTCCTACGAGCAGTACTTC. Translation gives CATSRDLAELSYEQYF.

DNA for the CDR3: TGTGCCAGAGGAGGGTCTCGCAATGAGCAGTTCTTC. It is translated as CARGGSRNEQFF. This chain joins TRBV2 and TRBJ2-1, with D tentatively TRBD2 (6 bases). The V end was cut by 9 bases, the J end by 6 bases, with 12 bases between. Per the germline V gene, CDR1 is SNHLY and CDR2 is FYNNEI. CDR3 length: 12 amino acids.

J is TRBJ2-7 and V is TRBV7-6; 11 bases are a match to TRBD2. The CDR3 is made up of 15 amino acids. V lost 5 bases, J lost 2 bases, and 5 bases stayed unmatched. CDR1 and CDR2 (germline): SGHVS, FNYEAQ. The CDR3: CASSPLAGGTYEQYF. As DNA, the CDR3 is TGTGCCAGCAGCCCCCTAGCGGGGGGTACCTACGAGCAGTACTTC.

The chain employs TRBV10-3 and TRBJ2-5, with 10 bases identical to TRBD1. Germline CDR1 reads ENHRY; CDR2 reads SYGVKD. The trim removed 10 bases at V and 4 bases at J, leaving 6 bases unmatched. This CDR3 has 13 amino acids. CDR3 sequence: CASGQGVGETQYF. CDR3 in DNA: TGTGCCAGCGGACAGGGGGTTGGAGAGACCCAGTACTTC.

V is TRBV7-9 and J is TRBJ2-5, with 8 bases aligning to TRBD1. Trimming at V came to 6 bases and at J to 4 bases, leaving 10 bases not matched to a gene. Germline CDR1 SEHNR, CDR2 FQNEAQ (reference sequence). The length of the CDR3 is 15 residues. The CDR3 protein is CASRAGTGFRETQYF. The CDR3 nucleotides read TGTGCCAGCAGGGCTGGGACAGGCTTCCGAGAGACCCAGTACTTC. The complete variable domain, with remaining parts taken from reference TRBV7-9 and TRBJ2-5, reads DTGVSQNPRHKITKRGQNVTFRCDPISEHNRLYWYRQTLGQGPEFLTYFQNEAQLEKSRLLSDRFSAERPKGSFSTLEIQRTEQGDSAMYLCASRAGTGFRETQYFGPGTRLLVL.

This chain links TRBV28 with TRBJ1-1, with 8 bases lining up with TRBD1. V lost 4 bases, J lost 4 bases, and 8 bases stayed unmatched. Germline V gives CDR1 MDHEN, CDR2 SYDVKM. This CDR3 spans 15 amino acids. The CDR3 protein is CASSSRTGPGTEAFF. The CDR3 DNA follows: TGTGCCAGCAGTTCTCGGACAGGGCCAGGCACTGAAGCTTTCTTT.